This T cell receptor beta chain was captured in a study of OX40 agonist ivuxolimab in advanced cancers. Overall study: Dosing consisted of intravenous ivuxolimab at 0.01 to 10 mg/kg every 2 weeks.

Worth noting for this clone: The antigen is undetermined.

Study findings and constraints: Among the lowest levels of clonal expansion were found in partial responders at 0.1-3.0 mg/kg. Low normalized T-cell clonal expansion also characterized some of the nonresponders.

Patients with a history of autoimmune disease or on systemic immunosuppression were excluded. The junction had 15 bases not matched to a gene; V was cut back by 4 bases and J by 3 bases. The CDR3 is 18 amino acids. Germline CDR1 SGHNT, CDR2 YENEEA. Sequencing used immunoSEQ multiplex PCR; TCRdb keeps in-frame clones, though not all of them. The table shows 30,000 to 45,000 clones, with roughly four fifths occurring only once. This sequence was found in an adult with an advanced solid tumor such as melanoma, head and neck, liver or kidney cancer. The chain uses TRBV11-3 and TRBJ2-1; 7 bases line up with TRBD1. Sequenced material: CD4+ or CD8+ T cells sorted from blood, taken in a trial of the OX40 agonist ivuxolimab. This CDR3 reads CASSSTRRDRVGYNEQFF. For the CDR3, the DNA is TGTGCCAGCAGCTCAACAAGAAGAGACAGGGTCGGCTACAATGAGCAGTTCTTC.